The 11 T cell receptor beta chains reported below all come from one sample, sequenced in a study of technical replicates of blood from a handful of donors. Generated by immunoSEQ multiplex PCR, the TCRdb table keeps only in-frame clones and is missing some. Among tens of thousands of clones listed, about 90% were seen once. The sequencing input was T cells isolated from PBMCs. These TCRs come from a human donor in good health.

The gene calls are TRBV28 and TRBJ2-7; 8 bases line up with TRBD2. Germline CDR1 is MDHEN and CDR2 is SYDVKM. After removal of 8 bases from V and 1 base from J, the junction contained 4 bases not matched to a gene. This CDR3 region has 13 residues. The CDR3 nucleotides read TGTGCCAGCTACCGGGGGGGGTCCTACGAGCAGTACTTC. It is translated as CASYRGGSYEQYF.

J is TRBJ2-1 and V is TRBV7-3; 7 positions agree with TRBD2. The CDR3 covers 16 residues. After removal of 2 bases from V and 0 bases from J, the junction contained 4 bases not matched to a gene. Looked up from germline, CDR1 is SGHTA and CDR2 is FQGTGA. CDR3 residues: CASSLSGGSSYNEQFF. DNA for the CDR3: TGTGCCAGCAGCTTATCTGGCGGGAGCTCCTACAATGAGCAGTTCTTC.

The rearrangement joins TRBV12-2 to TRBJ2-7; TRBD2, the D gene given by the table, was not confirmed from the DNA. TRBV12-2 is assigned pseudogene status. There are 16 residues in the CDR3. The CDR3 nucleotides are TGTGCAAGTCGCTTAGCGCGGGTAGACAAATCCTACGAGCAGTACTTC. Protein product: CASRLARVDKSYEQYF.

The chain joins TRBV2 to TRBJ2-4, with 11 bases matching TRBD2. Per germline, CDR1 SNHLY and CDR2 FYNNEI. The CDR3 length is 16 residues. V shed 5 bases, J shed 2 bases, and the junction held 5 bases outside the gene matches. CDR3 coding DNA: TGTGCCAGCAGTTGGCCTAGCGGGAGGTCCAAAAACATTCAGTACTTC. Amino acid sequence: CASSWPSGRSKNIQYF.

The chain recombines TRBV5-4 with TRBJ2-2; 11 bases line up with TRBD2. V lost 4 bases and J lost 4; bases outside the gene matches: 6. The CDR3 extends over 16 amino acids. From germline, CDR1 is SGHNT and CDR2 YYREEE (reference sequence). As DNA, the CDR3 is TGTGCCAGCAGCCGGGGACTAGCGGAAATCACCGGGGAGCTGTTTTTT. Protein product: CASSRGLAEITGELFF.

The rearrangement links TRBV11-3 to TRBJ2-1, with D unclear. The germline V and J ends were trimmed by 0 bases and 0 bases, with 6 bases remaining between them. The length of the CDR3 is 15 residues. Germline CDR1 SGHNT, CDR2 YENEEA. The CDR3 sequence is CASSLEVSSYNEQFF. The CDR3 DNA sequence: TGTGCCAGCAGCTTAGAGGTTAGCTCCTACAATGAGCAGTTCTTC. Complete variable domain (other parts from reference TRBV11-3 and TRBJ2-1): EAGVVQSPRYKIIEKKQPVAFWCNPISGHNTLYWYLQNLGQGPELLIRYENEEAVDDSQLPKDRFSAERLKGVDSTLKIQPAELGDSAVYLCASSLEVSSYNEQFFGPGTRLTVL.

The V call is TRBV5-1, the J call TRBJ2-5; D is unresolved. The germline gives CDR1 SGHRS, CDR2 YFSETQ. Trimming pared 4 bases from V and 3 bases from J, leaving 4 bases between. The CDR3 loop spans 11 amino acids. The CDR3 coding sequence is TGCGCCAGCAGCCTAGAAGAGACCCAGTACTTC. It yields the protein CASSLEETQYF.

The chain joins TRBV7-3 to TRBJ1-5; no definite D call. Per germline, CDR1 SGHTA and CDR2 FQGTGA. Between the trimmed V and J ends, which lost 1 base and 0 bases, there was a span of 22 bases. The CDR3 runs to 20 residues. CDR3 amino acids: CASSLNGGANSPYSNQPQHF. The CDR3 nucleotides are TGTGCCAGCAGCTTAAATGGTGGAGCGAACTCCCCTTATAGCAATCAGCCCCAGCATTTT.

The rearrangement links TRBV10-3 to TRBJ1-1; a possible D gene is TRBD1 (6 bases). Trimming removed 6 bases at V and 0 bases at J, with 11 bases between. The CDR3 length is 14 residues. The germline V gene has CDR1 ENHRY and CDR2 SYGVKD. The CDR3 reads CAIRGDTMNTEAFF. In DNA form, the CDR3 reads TGTGCCATCAGGGGGGACACCATGAACACTGAAGCTTTCTTT.

This chain connects TRBV6-5 to TRBJ1-5; 12 positions agree with TRBD1. CDR1 and CDR2 from the germline V gene are MNHEY and SVGAGI. V gave up 4 bases and J gave up 4 bases; unmatched junction bases: 2. The CDR3 has 15 amino acids. DNA of the CDR3: TGTGCCAGCAGTTTGGGACAGGGGGCTAATCAGCCCCAGCATTTT. Encoded protein: CASSLGQGANQPQHF.

The sample holds a few counts of this clone. This chain joins TRBV29-1 and TRBJ1-1; D not resolved. This CDR3 has 14 amino acids. V dropped 0 bases and J dropped 0 bases, with 8 bases sitting between them. Germline assignment: CDR1 SQVTM and CDR2 ANQGSEA. The CDR3 nucleotides are TGCAGCGTTGAAGATAGCAGCCTGAACACTGAAGCTTTCTTT. This codes for CSVEDSSLNTEAFF.